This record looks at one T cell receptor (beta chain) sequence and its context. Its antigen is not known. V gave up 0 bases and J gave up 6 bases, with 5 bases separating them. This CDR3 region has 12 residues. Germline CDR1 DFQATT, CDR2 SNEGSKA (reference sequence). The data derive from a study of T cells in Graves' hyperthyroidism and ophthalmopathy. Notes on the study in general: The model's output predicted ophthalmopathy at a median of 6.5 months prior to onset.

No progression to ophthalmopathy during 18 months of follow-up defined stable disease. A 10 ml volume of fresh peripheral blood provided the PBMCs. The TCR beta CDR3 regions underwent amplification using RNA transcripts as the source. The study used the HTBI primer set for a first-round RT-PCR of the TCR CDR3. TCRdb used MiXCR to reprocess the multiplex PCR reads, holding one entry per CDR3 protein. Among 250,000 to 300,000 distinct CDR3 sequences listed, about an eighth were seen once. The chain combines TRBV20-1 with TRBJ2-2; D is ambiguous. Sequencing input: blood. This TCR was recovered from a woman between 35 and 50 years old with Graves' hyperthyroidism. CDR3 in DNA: TGCAGTGCTAGAGATCGGCCCGGGGAGCTGTTTTTT. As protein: CSARDRPGELFF.